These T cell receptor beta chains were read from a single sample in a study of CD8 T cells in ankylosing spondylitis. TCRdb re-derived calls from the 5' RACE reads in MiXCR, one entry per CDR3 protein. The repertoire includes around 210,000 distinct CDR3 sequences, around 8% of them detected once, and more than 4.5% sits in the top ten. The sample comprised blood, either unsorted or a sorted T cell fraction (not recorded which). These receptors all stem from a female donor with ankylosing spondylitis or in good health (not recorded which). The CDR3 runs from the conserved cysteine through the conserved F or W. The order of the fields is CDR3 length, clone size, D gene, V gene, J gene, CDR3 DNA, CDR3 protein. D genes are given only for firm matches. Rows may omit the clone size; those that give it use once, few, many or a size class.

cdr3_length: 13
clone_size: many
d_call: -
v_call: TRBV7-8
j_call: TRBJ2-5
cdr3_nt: TGTGCCAGCAGCCCCTTGGTCGAAGAGACCCAGTACTTC
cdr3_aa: CASSPLVEETQYF

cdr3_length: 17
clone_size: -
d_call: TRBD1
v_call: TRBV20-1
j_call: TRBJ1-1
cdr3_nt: TGCAGTGCTTGGGGTCCCTTACTCCAGGGGGCGAACACTGAAGCTTTCTTT
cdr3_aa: CSAWGPLLQGANTEAFF

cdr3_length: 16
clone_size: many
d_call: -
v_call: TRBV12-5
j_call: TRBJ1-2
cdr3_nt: TGTGCTAGTGGTTTGCCCTATGGGGGGGACACGAATGGCTACACCTTC
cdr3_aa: CASGLPYGGDTNGYTF

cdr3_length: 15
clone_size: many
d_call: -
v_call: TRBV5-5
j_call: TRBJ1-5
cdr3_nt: TGTGCCAGCGGCCGGACAGCCGTTAGCAATCAGCCCCAGCATTTT
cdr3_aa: CASGRTAVSNQPQHF

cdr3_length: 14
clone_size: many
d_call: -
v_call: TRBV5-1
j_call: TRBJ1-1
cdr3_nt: TGCGCCAGCAGCAGCGGACAGTCTGCTCTTATGGCTTTCTTT
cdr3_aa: CASSSGQSALMAFF

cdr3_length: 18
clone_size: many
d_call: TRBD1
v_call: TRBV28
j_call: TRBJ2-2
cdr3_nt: TGTGCCAGCAGCTCCGGGACAGGGGGACACTCGGGGACCGGGGAGCTGTTTTTT
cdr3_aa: CASSSGTGGHSGTGELFF

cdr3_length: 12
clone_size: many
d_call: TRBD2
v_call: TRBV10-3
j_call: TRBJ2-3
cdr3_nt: TGTGCCACCAGCGGGAGGGCAGATACGCAGTATTTT
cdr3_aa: CATSGRADTQYF

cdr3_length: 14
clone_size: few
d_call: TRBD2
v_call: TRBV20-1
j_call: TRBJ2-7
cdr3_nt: TGCAGTGCTGGTGGACTAGCGGATACCTACGAGCAGTACTTC
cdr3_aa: CSAGGLADTYEQYF

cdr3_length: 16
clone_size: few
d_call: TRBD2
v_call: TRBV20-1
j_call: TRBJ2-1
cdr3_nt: TGCAGTGCTCCGCGACTAGCGGGAGGTATTTACAATGAGCAGTTCTTC
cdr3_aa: CSAPRLAGGIYNEQFF

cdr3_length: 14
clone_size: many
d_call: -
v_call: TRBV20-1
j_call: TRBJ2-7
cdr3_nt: TGCAGTGCTAGAGAAGGGGGAGTGGAAGGCGAGCAGTACTTC
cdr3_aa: CSAREGGVEGEQYF

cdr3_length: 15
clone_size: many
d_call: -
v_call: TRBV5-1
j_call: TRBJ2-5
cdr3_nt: TGCGCCAGCAGCCCCGAATCCGGCCCCCAAGAGACCCAGTACTTC
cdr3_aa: CASSPESGPQETQYF

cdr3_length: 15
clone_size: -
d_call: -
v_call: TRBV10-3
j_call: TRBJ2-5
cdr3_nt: TGTGCCACCAACAGAGGCCTCGGCGGGAAAGAGACCCAGTACTTC
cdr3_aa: CATNRGLGGKETQYF

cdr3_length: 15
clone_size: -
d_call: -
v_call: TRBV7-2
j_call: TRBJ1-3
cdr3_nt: TGTGCCAGCAGCCCAGAGGGCAGGGCTGGAAACACCATATATTTT
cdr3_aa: CASSPEGRAGNTIYF

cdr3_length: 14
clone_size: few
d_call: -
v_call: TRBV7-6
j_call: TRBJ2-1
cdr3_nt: TGTGCCAGCAGCTCGAGGAGGGGGGGAAATGAGCAGTTCTTC
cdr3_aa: CASSSRRGGNEQFF

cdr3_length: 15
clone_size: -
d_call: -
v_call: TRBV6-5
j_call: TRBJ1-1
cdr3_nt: TGTGCCAGCAGTTCCAATGGGACACTGAACACTGAAGCTTTCTTT
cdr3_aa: CASSSNGTLNTEAFF

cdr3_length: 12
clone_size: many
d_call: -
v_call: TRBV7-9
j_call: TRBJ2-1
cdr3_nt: TGTGCCAGCAGCCACCCCGGCCTCGAGCAGTTCTTC
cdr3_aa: CASSHPGLEQFF

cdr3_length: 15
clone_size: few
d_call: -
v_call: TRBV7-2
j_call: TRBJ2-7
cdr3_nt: TGTGCCAGCAGCTTAGTAGGGATGGGGTCCTACGAGCAGTACTTC
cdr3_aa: CASSLVGMGSYEQYF

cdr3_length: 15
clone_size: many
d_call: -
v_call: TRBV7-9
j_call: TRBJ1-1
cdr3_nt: TGTGCCAGCAGCCCTCGACAGTCCATGAACACTGAAGCTTTCTTT
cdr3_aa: CASSPRQSMNTEAFF

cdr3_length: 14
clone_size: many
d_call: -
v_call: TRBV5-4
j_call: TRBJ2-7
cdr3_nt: TGTGCCAGCAGCTTGGCGATTTTACCCTACGAGCAGTACTTC
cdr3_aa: CASSLAILPYEQYF

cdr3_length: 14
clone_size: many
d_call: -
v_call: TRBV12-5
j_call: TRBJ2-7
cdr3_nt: TGTGCTAGTGGTTTGGTCCCAGACACCTACGAGCAGTACTTC
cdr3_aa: CASGLVPDTYEQYF

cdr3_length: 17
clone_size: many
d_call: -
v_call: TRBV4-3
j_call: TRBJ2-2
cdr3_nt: TGCGCCAGCAGCCAAGAGCACGCAAGCGCGAACACCGGGGAGCTGTTTTTT
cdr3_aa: CASSQEHASANTGELFF

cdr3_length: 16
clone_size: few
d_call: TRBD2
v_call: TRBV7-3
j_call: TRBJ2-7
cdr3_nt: TGTGCCAGCAGTTTAAGGGCTAGCGGGCTCACCTACGAGCAGTACTTC
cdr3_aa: CASSLRASGLTYEQYF

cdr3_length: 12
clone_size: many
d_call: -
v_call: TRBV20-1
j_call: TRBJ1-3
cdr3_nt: TGCAGTGCTAGAAGGAGTGGAAACACCATATATTTT
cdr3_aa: CSARRSGNTIYF

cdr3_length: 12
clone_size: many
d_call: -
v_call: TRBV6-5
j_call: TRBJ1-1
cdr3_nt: TGTGCCAGCAGTTATGGGGGTGGGGGAGCTTTCTTT
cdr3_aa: CASSYGGGGAFF

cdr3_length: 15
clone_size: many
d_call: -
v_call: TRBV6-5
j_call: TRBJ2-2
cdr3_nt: TGTGCCAGCAGTCACAGGGATAGCGCCACCGGGGAGCTGTTTTTT
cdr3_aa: CASSHRDSATGELFF

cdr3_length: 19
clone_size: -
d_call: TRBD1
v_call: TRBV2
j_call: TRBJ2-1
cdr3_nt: TGTGCCAGCAGTGGGCCCGGGACAGGGGGCTTAAGCTCCTACAATGAGCAGTTCTTC
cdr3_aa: CASSGPGTGGLSSYNEQFF

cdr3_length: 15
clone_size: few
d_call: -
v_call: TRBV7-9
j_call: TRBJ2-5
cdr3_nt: TGTGCCAGCAGCTTAATAAGGACAGACCAAGAGACCCAGTACTTC
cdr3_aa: CASSLIRTDQETQYF

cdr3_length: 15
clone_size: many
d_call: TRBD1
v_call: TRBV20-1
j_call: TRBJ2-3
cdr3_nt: TGCAGTGCGCGGCTAGAGACAGGGAGTTCGGATACGCAGTATTTT
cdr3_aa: CSARLETGSSDTQYF

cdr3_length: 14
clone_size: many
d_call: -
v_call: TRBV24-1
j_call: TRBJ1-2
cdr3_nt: TGTGCCACCAGTGACTCAGGGGATTATCATGGCTACACCTTC
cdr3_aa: CATSDSGDYHGYTF